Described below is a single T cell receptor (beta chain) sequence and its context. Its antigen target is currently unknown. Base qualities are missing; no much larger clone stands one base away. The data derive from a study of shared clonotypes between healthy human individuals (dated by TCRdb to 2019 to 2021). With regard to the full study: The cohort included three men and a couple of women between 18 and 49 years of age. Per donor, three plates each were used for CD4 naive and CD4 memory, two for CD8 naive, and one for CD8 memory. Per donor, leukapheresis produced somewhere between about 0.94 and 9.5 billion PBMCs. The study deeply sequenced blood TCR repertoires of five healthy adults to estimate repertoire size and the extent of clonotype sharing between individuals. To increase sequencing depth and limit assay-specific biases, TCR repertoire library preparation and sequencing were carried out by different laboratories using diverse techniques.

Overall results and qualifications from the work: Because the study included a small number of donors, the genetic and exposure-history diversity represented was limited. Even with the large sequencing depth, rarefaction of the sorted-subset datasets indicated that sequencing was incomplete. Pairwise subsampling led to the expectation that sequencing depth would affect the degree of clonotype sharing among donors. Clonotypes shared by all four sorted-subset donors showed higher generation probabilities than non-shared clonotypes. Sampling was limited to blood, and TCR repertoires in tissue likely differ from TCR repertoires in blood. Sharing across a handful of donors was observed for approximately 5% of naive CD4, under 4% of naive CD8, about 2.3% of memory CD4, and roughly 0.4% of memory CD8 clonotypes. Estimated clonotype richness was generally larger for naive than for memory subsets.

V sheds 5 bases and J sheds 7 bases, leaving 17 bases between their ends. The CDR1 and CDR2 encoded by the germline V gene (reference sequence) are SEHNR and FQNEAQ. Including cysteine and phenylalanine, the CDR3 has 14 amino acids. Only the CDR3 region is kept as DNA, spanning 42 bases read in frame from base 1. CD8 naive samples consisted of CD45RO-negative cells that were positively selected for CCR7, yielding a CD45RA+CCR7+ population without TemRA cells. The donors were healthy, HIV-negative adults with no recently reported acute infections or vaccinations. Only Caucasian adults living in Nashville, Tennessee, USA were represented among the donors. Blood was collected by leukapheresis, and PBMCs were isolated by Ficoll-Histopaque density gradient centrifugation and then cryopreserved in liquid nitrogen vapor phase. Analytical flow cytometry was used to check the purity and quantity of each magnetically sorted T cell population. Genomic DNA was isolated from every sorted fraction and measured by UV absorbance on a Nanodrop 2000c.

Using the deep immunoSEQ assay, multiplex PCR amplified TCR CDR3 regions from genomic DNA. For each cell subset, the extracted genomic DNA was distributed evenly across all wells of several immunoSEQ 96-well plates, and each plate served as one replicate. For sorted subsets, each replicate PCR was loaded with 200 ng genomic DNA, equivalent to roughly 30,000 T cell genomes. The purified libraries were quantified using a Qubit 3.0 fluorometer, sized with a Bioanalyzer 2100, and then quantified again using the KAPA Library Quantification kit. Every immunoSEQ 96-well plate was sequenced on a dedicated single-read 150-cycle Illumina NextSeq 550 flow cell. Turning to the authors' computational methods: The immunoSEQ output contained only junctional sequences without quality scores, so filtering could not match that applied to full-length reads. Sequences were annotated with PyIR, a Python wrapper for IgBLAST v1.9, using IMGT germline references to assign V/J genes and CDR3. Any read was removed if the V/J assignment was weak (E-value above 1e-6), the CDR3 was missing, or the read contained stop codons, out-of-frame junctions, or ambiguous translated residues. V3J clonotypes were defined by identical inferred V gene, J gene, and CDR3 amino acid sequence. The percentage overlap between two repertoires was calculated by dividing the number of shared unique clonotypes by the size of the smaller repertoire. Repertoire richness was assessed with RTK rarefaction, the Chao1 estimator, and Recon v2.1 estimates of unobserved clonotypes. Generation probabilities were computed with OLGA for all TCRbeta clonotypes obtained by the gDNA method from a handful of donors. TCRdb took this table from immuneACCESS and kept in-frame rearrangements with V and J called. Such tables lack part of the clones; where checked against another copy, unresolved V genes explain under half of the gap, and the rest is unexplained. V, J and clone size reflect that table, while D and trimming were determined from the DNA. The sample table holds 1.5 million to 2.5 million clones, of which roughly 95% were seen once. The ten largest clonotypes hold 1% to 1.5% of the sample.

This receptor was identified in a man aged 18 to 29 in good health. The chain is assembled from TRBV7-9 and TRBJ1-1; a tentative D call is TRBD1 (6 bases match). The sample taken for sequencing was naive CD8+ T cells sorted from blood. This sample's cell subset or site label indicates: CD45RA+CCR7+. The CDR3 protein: CASSLSGGAGEAFF. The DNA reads TGTGCCAGCAGCCTGTCGGGGGGCGCGGGTGAAGCTTTCTTT.